The 2 T cell receptor beta chains presented below share a single source sample, sequenced in a study of blood T cell repertoires in COVID-19. The table came from immunoSEQ multiplex PCR; TCRdb's copy has only in-frame clones and leaves some out. This sample has fewer than 250,000 clones, with about 83% found just once. The sequenced sample was peripheral blood. Receptors were obtained from a man in his fifties or sixties with acute or convalescent COVID-19.

The chain carries TRBV5-1 and TRBJ1-1; no definite D call. The CDR3 totals 13 residues. The V end lost 7 bases, the J end lost 0 bases, and 10 bases lay between the germline ends. Germline assignment: CDR1 SGHRS and CDR2 YFSETQ. In DNA, the CDR3 is TGCGCCAGCGCAGCGGGCGTGAACACTGAAGCTTTCTTT. Translating it yields CASAAGVNTEAFF.

The chain recombines TRBV7-9 with TRBJ2-3; possibly TRBD1 for D (6 bases). Germline V gene lookup returns CDR1 SEHNR and CDR2 FQNEAQ (reference sequence). Trimming cost V 1 base and J 1 base, with 12 bases left between them. The CDR3 covers 16 residues. The CDR3 coding sequence is TGTGCCAGCAGCTTAGTGGGGGCCGGGGGCACAGATACGCAGTATTTT. As protein: CASSLVGAGGTDTQYF.